The clone carrying this TCR beta chain was detected ten times or more. Its antigen is not known. V lost 3 bases and J lost 3, with 11 bases in between. Germline V CDR1 and CDR2: LGHNA, YNFKEQ. The CDR3 loop spans 14 amino acids. Separate cDNA molecules received unique molecular identifiers, which the library attached to them. TCRdb itself ran the RACE reads through MiXCR, one entry per CDR3 protein. The sample yields around 250,000 distinct CDR3 sequences, 8.6% seen once. Documented time point: pre-sensitization, week 0. The treatment here: therapeutic diphenylcyclopropenone sensitization with weekly scalp DPC. Alopecia patients, 18 to 70 years old and DPC-suitable, served as donors. This record belongs to a study of human T cells and chemical hapten exposure. Study-wide findings and caveats: Significantly greater numbers of large CDR3 similarity clusters came from expanded TCRs than from controls.

The receptor was derived from a woman aged 40 to 50 with alopecia areata. Some clones in this sample may be carry-over from other donors' samples. The specimen was whole blood, collected in connection with sensitization to the hapten diphenylcyclopropenone (DPC). This chain links TRBV4-2 with TRBJ1-1; no firm D call. This CDR3 reads CASSHGRVDTEAFF. The CDR3, as DNA: TGTGCCAGCAGCCATGGAAGGGTGGACACTGAAGCTTTCTTT.